This TCR beta chain was documented in a study of shared clonotypes between healthy human individuals. In regard to this clone: Its antigen is unidentified.

Whole-study results and caveats: Limited genetic and exposure-history diversity came from having few donors. Among four donors, approximately 5.4% of naive CD4 clonotypes were found in common.

The repertoire was sequenced with immunoSEQ multiplex PCR; TCRdb's copy has only in-frame clones and lacks some. The sample records about 600,000 clones, around 97% being singletons. The CDR3 contains 12 residues. Deletions cut 5 bases from V and 3 bases from J, with 8 bases between. The germline gives CDR1 MDHEN, CDR2 SYDVKM. Donation came from healthy HIV-negative adults that had no recent acute infections or vaccinations. V gene TRBV28 combines with J gene TRBJ2-7; D not resolved. Material for sequencing was naive CD4+ T cells sorted from blood. Subset specified: CD45RA+ positively selected. This TCR was sampled from a woman in her 30s in good health. The CDR3 DNA sequence: TGTGCCAGCAGTCCCCACGGCTACGAGCAGTACTTC. This encodes CASSPHGYEQYF.